This T cell receptor beta chain came from a study of shared clonotypes between healthy human individuals. Study-wide results and limits: Naive CD4 clonotype sharing across a handful of donors was approximately 5%.

The method was immunoSEQ multiplex PCR; TCRdb's version includes in-frame clones alone and lacks a portion of them. The sample holds around 300,000 clones, around 86% seen once. As for this clone: Antigen: not known.

Sequencing used memory CD8+ T cells sorted from blood. Specified subset: CD45RO+ cells pooled with CCR7-negative TemRA cells. The receptor's source is a man aged 18 to 35 in good health.

The CDR3 region has the DNA TGTGCCAGCAGTTTATTAGAGGAGGATACTGAAGCTTTCTTT. Its protein is CASSLLEEDTEAFF. This sequence joins TRBV28 and TRBJ1-1; D gene uncertain. Germline assignment: CDR1 MDHEN and CDR2 SYDVKM. The V gene lost 1 base and the J gene lost 5 bases, with 11 bases spanning the gap. This CDR3 is built from 14 residues.